The T cell receptor (beta chain) described here comes from a study of post-analysis software for immune sequencing data. About the study: The study covered relapsing-remitting, secondary progressive and progressive-relapsing courses of multiple sclerosis. Findings and limits, study-wide: TRBV5-6, TRBV5-1 and TRBV20-1 belonged to a set of a handful of TRBV segments that were more frequent in patients than controls. Co-batched samples clustered tightly together by F measure.

The germline V gene encodes CDR1 DFQATT and CDR2 SNEGSKA (reference sequence). V was pared by 5 bases and J by 4 bases, with 20 bases between. The CDR3 is 15 amino acids. Carried by the TCR beta cDNA libraries were unique molecular identifiers. T cells numbering about 0.95 to 10 million gave rise to a few hundred thousand cDNA molecules. From the PCR reads, TCRdb called clonotypes with MiXCR, one entry per CDR3 protein. This sample has about 540,000 distinct CDR3 sequences, with around a third found just once. The table lists this clonotype with a few counts. The antigen remains unidentified. Sequencing was performed on blood. The J gene is TRBJ1-1, the V gene TRBV20-1; D perhaps matches TRBD1 (6 bases). This TCR derives from a girl younger than 18 with multiple sclerosis. The CDR3, as DNA: TGCAGTGCTCGTCAGTTCAGGGGAGGGAGCACTGAAGCTTTCTTT. This encodes CSARQFRGGSTEAFF.